A single sample gave rise to the 24 T cell receptor beta chains below, sequenced in a study of regulatory T cells in long-lasting Graves disease. Time point noted: persistent/refractory GD, antithyroid drugs over 5 years with positive TRAb. The TCR library was prepared using RNA isolated from PBMCs. Arm-PCR of CDR3 regions and iRepertoire HTBI primers were used to build TCR beta libraries. TCRdb passed the multiplex PCR reads through MiXCR, listing each CDR3 protein once. The sample has 450,000 or so distinct CDR3 sequences, under 25% seen once. Sequenced material: peripheral blood mononuclear cells (PBMCs), taken when the disease was refractory, from a patient treated with antithyroid drugs. Receptor source: a female donor with Graves disease.

This chain joins TRBV18 and TRBJ2-7; TRBD1 is a possible D gene (5 bases). The CDR3 runs to 14 residues. The V end lost 2 bases, the J end lost 3 bases, and 11 bases lay between the germline ends. Germline V lookup: CDR1 KGHSH, CDR2 LQKENI. The CDR3 DNA is TGTGCCAGCTCACCAAGTAGGGGAAACTACGAGCAGTACTTC. The encoded protein is CASSPSRGNYEQYF.

A few counts support this clonotype. The V gene is TRBV7-9, the J gene TRBJ1-4, with TRBD1 identical over 12 bases. The CDR3 sequence is 17 residues long. V dropped 5 bases and J dropped 5; count of bases not matched to a gene: 9. CDR1 and CDR2 from the germline V gene are SEHNR and FQNEAQ (reference sequence). The CDR3, as DNA: TGTGCCAGCAGCCCCGGGACAGGGGGCTTTTGGAATGAAAAACTGTTTTTT. As protein: CASSPGTGGFWNEKLFF.

The V and J genes are TRBV28 and TRBJ1-5; TRBD1 agrees at 8 bases. CDR1 is MDHEN, CDR2 SYDVKM, per germline. The CDR3 consists of 15 residues. The junction had 9 bases not matched to a gene; V was cut back by 7 bases and J by 4 bases. The CDR3 loop reads CASTSRTGRNQPQHF. Here the CDR3 DNA reads TGTGCCAGCACCTCAAGGACAGGGAGGAATCAGCCCCAGCATTTT.

This clonotype was seen repeatedly, ten times or more. V and J are TRBV28 and TRBJ2-7; tentatively, D is TRBD2 (6 bases). This CDR3 spans 15 amino acids. Germline assignment: CDR1 MDHEN and CDR2 SYDVKM. Trimming removed 8 bases at V and 0 bases at J, with 17 bases between. CDR3 sequence: CASLHSGISSYEQYF. CDR3 sequence (DNA): TGTGCCAGCCTGCATAGCGGCATAAGCTCCTACGAGCAGTACTTC. Full variable domain (missing parts from reference TRBV28 and TRBJ2-7): DVKVTQSSRYLVKRTGEKVFLECVQDMDHENMFWYRQDPGLGLRLIYFSYDVKMKEKGDIPEGYSVSREKKERFSLILESASTNQTSMYLCASLHSGISSYEQYFGPGTRLTVT.

The table lists this clonotype with a count of one. The genes are TRBV3-1 and TRBJ2-1; D unclear. CDR3 length equals 14 residues. Trimming left V 1 base short and J 7 bases short, with 11 bases between. CDR1 LGHDT and CDR2 YNNKEL come from the germline V gene (reference sequence). CDR3 amino acids: CASSQGRHGNEQFF. The CDR3 coding sequence is TGTGCCAGCAGCCAAGGGCGACACGGTAATGAGCAGTTCTTC.

The J gene is TRBJ2-7, the V gene TRBV19, with D possibly being TRBD1 or TRBD2 (5 bases each). The V end was cut by 2 bases, the J end by 3 bases, with 11 bases between. This CDR3 spans 14 amino acids. Germline V lookup: CDR1 LNHDA, CDR2 SQIVND (reference sequence). This chain's CDR3 is CASSIRGEYYEQYF. As DNA, the CDR3 is TGTGCCAGTAGTATAAGAGGGGAATACTACGAGCAGTACTTC.

This clonotype was picked up many times. This chain links TRBV12-3 or TRBV12-4 with TRBJ2-7; TRBD2 agrees at 7 bases. V shed 2 bases, J shed 3 bases, and the junction held 7 bases outside the gene matches. The CDR3 sequence is 15 residues long. The CDR3 nucleotides read TGTGCCAGCAGTTTATCGGCTAGCGGCCTCTACGAGCAGTACTTC. Amino acids: CASSLSASGLYEQYF.

This clonotype occurred a few times. This chain links TRBV6-1 with TRBJ1-2; tentative D call: TRBD1 (6 bases). V was shortened by 6 bases and J by 5 bases, with 19 bases between the two germline ends. The CDR3 loop spans 15 amino acids. In germline, CDR1 is MNHNS, CDR2 SASEGT. The CDR3 coding sequence is TGTGCCAGCAGACCCCGACAGGATTCCCTGTATGGCTACACCTTC. The encoded protein is CASRPRQDSLYGYTF.

The rearrangement links TRBV6-1 to TRBJ1-5; D call uncertain. The CDR3 length is 13 residues. From germline, CDR1 is MNHNS and CDR2 SASEGT. V lost 10 bases to trimming and J lost 3 bases, with 13 bases between them. For the CDR3, the DNA is TGTGCCACCGCGACTCAGAACAATCAGCCCCAGCATTTT. Its protein product is CATATQNNQPQHF.

In this sample, this clonotype turned up a few times. This rearrangement joins TRBV29-1 to TRBJ2-3; D unresolved. The CDR3 is made up of 13 amino acids. CDR1 is SQVTM, CDR2 ANQGSEA, per germline. V lost 2 bases, J lost 0 bases, and 6 bases lay in between. CDR3 in amino acids: CSVEIWSTDTQYF. In nucleotides, the CDR3 is TGCAGCGTTGAAATTTGGAGCACAGATACGCAGTATTTT.

The gene calls are TRBV28 and TRBJ1-1; D is ambiguous. Germline lookup yields CDR1 MDHEN and CDR2 SYDVKM. The CDR3 runs to 12 residues. V was shortened by 7 bases and J by 11 bases, with 17 bases between the two germline ends. The CDR3 loop reads CASTPGQTRAFF. The CDR3, as DNA: TGTGCCAGCACCCCGGGCCAAACGAGGGCTTTCTTT.

This clonotype was counted at least ten times. The chain is built from TRBV28 and TRBJ2-7; D is perhaps TRBD1 or TRBD2 (5 bases each). This CDR3 region has 14 residues. Looked up from germline, CDR1 is MDHEN and CDR2 is SYDVKM. Trimming left V 5 bases short and J 9 bases short, with 20 bases between. The chain's CDR3 is CASSPGTDFSGQYF. CDR3 bases: TGTGCCAGCAGTCCCGGGACGGACTTCAGCGGGCAGTACTTC.

The chain couples TRBV4-3 to TRBJ2-5; D uncertain. CDR1 and CDR2 (germline): LGHNA, YSLEER. The CDR3 covers 14 residues. The ends were cut back, 0 bases at V and 5 bases at J, with 10 bases in the middle. CDR3 nucleotides: TGCGCCAGCAGCCAAGATTTAGATCGGGAGACCCAGTACTTC. This codes for CASSQDLDRETQYF.

V is TRBV18 and J is TRBJ2-7, with D possibly being TRBD1 (5 bases). Germline V gene lookup returns CDR1 KGHSH and CDR2 LQKENI. V lost 2 bases and J 3 bases, leaving 11 bases between the germline ends. The CDR3 totals 14 residues. CDR3 nucleotide sequence: TGTGCCAGCTCACCATCACCAGGGAACTACGAGCAGTACTTC. Translating it yields CASSPSPGNYEQYF.

This clonotype turned up a few times. V is TRBV7-9 and J is TRBJ2-7; TRBD2 might be the D (6 bases). This CDR3 region has 12 residues. Trimming stripped 8 bases from V and 4 bases from J, with 12 bases between. The germline V gene has CDR1 SEHNR and CDR2 FQNEAQ (reference sequence). CDR3 DNA: TGTGCCAGCTCCCGCGGGGTTTACGAGCAGTACTTC. It encodes CASSRGVYEQYF.

About this clonotype: Possible read error: a much larger clone is one base away. The CDR3 does not close with the conserved phenylalanine or tryptophan, likely indicating a read error. The V gene is TRBV10-3, the J gene TRBJ2-7; TRBD1 agrees at 8 bases. Germline CDR1 is ENHRY and CDR2 is SYGVKD. V was clipped by 8 bases and J by 6 bases; unmatched bases: 9. The CDR3 runs 13 residues. The CDR3 nucleotides read TGTGCCATCGGGAAGGGACAGGACGGCGAGCAGTACTTA. Translated: CAIGKGQDGEQYL.

This clonotype was found many times. The rearrangement links TRBV7-8 to TRBJ1-4; the D gene is possibly TRBD1 (6 bases). The germline CDR1 and CDR2 sequences are SGHVS and FQNEAQ. This CDR3 is built from 15 residues. The V gene lost 3 bases and the J gene lost 6 bases, with 14 bases spanning the gap. The CDR3 DNA is TGTGCCAGCAGCTTGATCAGGGGCAAGGATGAAAAACTGTTTTTT. This encodes CASSLIRGKDEKLFF.

This clonotype was seen repeatedly, ten times or more. This sequence joins TRBV20-1 and TRBJ2-5; TRBD2 might be the D (6 bases). This CDR3 is built from 13 residues. V was trimmed by 5 bases and J by 2 bases, leaving 12 bases between them. Germline loops: CDR1 DFQATT, CDR2 SNEGSKA (reference sequence). The chain's CDR3 is CSAGDGTQETQYF. CDR3 DNA: TGCAGTGCTGGGGACGGGACTCAAGAGACCCAGTACTTC.

The chain uses TRBV30 and TRBJ2-7, with D possibly matching TRBD2 (6 bases). Per the germline V gene, CDR1 is GTSNPN and CDR2 is SVGIG (reference sequence). The CDR3 sequence is 12 residues long. The V and J ends lost 0 bases and 6 bases respectively, with 9 bases between them. CDR3 loop: CAWSVLGGEQYF. DNA of the CDR3: TGTGCCTGGAGTGTACTCGGGGGCGAGCAGTACTTC.

This clonotype has at least ten counts. The V and J genes are TRBV6-1 and TRBJ1-1; D gene uncertain. The CDR3 is 16 amino acids. Germline V lookup: CDR1 MNHNS, CDR2 SASEGT. V dropped 0 bases and J dropped 1 base, with 12 bases sitting between them. In DNA form, the CDR3 reads TGTGCCAGCAGTGAAGCGTCAACAGCCCAGAACACTGAAGCTTTCTTT. Translated: CASSEASTAQNTEAFF.

This clonotype was counted between two and nine times. V is TRBV7-9 and J is TRBJ1-4, with D hard to call. From germline, CDR1 is SEHNR and CDR2 FQNEAQ (reference sequence). V was shortened by 5 bases and J by 4 bases, with 17 bases between the two germline ends. CDR3 size: 16 residues. For the CDR3, the DNA is TGTGCCAGCAGCCCCAAGAGAAGAATTAATAATGAAAAACTGTTTTTT. Encoded protein: CASSPKRRINNEKLFF.

The chain couples TRBV7-9 to TRBJ2-5; TRBD2 matches 12 bases. V lost 1 base, J lost 4 bases, and 10 bases stayed unmatched. Germline lookup yields CDR1 SEHNR and CDR2 FQNEAQ (reference sequence). The length of the CDR3 is 18 residues. The CDR3 DNA reads as TGTGCCAGCAGCTTAGATTACCCCGCTAGCGGGGGGGCAGAGACCCAGTACTTC. Translated, it gives CASSLDYPASGGAETQYF.

V and J are TRBV10-3 and TRBJ2-5; no firm D call. Germline loops: CDR1 ENHRY, CDR2 SYGVKD. Trimming pared 0 bases from V and 2 bases from J, leaving 16 bases between. CDR3 size: 17 residues. The DNA of the CDR3 is TGTGCCATCAGTGAGTCTGGTACCGGCGAACAGCAAGAGACCCAGTACTTC. This gives the protein CAISESGTGEQQETQYF.

This clonotype was seen repeatedly, ten times or more. The chain carries TRBV11-3 and TRBJ2-5, with TRBD2 matching 7 bases. The CDR3 covers 13 residues. V gave up 1 base and J gave up 9 bases; unmatched junction bases: 5. The V gene's germline CDR1 is SGHNT and CDR2 YENEEA. As DNA, the CDR3 is TGTGCCAGCAGCTTAGGGGAGGGGAGGGCCCAGTACTTC. Translated, it gives CASSLGEGRAQYF.